Here is one TCR beta chain with its context. Its antigen is currently not known. The record has no base qualities; no much larger clone is one base away. Including the terminal cysteine and phenylalanine, the CDR3 comprises 17 residues. Left in the record is the CDR3 DNA by itself, 51 bases read in frame from the first base. V is reduced by 0 bases and J by 5 bases, leaving a spacing of 18 bases between them. CDR1 and CDR2 are drawn from the germline V gene: SGHVS, FNYEAQ. The data are from a study of CD8 T cells in Susac syndrome (dated by TCRdb to about 2019). Regarding the complete study: Of the Susac syndrome patients who were sequenced, under 10 were in clinical remission while five or six had clinically active disease. At blood withdrawal, Susac syndrome patients were either therapy-naive, taking corticosteroids (in some cases with IVIg as well), or taking IVIg alone. The study used repertoire sequencing to test whether antigen drove CD8+ T cell activation and differentiation in Susac syndrome. Summary of the overall study and its limitations: In patients with Susac syndrome, the CD4+ T cell repertoire showed no detectable clonal expansion. The number of individuals in the TCR sequencing and HLA analysis was recognized as being relatively small.

RNA was extracted using the RNeasy kit, and about 0.45 to 1 microgram was reverse transcribed with random hexamers. TCR beta CDR3 regions were amplified with the immunoSEQ multiplex PCR assay covering 54 Vbeta and 13 Jbeta segments. PCR amplification bias was corrected by using a synthetic template baseline for primer optimization and computational correction. The authors' analysis ran thus. Reads were assigned to V, D and J genes according to IMGT and analyzed in immunoSEQ Analyzer, with only productive sequences retained. Clonality was computed as one minus Shannon entropy normalized by log2 of the number of productive unique sequences. Public and private clones were assessed among the 100 most prevalent clones of each patient and control. Clones were defined as Susac-specific when absent from the healthy and MS cohorts, from about 1,100 published viral clones and from other ImmuneACCESS disease sequences. TCRdb reprocessed the public reads (quality trimming at Q25 with fastp, clone calling with MiXCR) and kept in-frame beta chains. CDR3 protein sequences are deduplicated, and each keeps its most common genes and DNA. The V and J calls, along with clone size, are taken from TCRdb and not from the paper's own processing. The sample yields 150,000 to 200,000 distinct CDR3 sequences; roughly 90% were counted once. In total, the top ten clones hold approximately 0.09% of the sample.

Peripheral blood CD8+ and CD4+ T cells from healthy donors, Susac syndrome patients and multiple sclerosis patients were profiled using high-throughput TCR beta sequencing. The Susac syndrome patients fulfilled recently defined diagnostic criteria for either definite or probable disease. CD8+ TEMRA cells were enriched by FACS, while bulk CD8+ and CD4+ T cells were purified by magnetic negative isolation. Blood was drawn into EDTA tubes, processed within 24 hours, and PBMCs were isolated by density gradient centrifugation. PBMCs intended for TCR sequencing were cryopreserved in liquid nitrogen and thawed later in a water bath at 37 degrees C. The sorted or isolated CD4+, CD8+ and CD8+ TEMRA cells reached a purity of at least 90%.

This receptor was identified in a human donor with Susac syndrome. Rearrangement joined TRBV7-6 to TRBJ2-3; the D gene is perhaps TRBD1 or TRBD2, each of them matching over 6 bases. The sequencing input was CD4+ T cells from PBMCs. The CDR3 region reads CASSLAGRREGGDTQYF. The DNA reads TGTGCCAGCAGCTTAGCCGGGCGGCGGGAAGGGGGAGATACGCAGTATTTT. The full variable domain, with segments outside the CDR3 supplied by the reference TRBV7-6 and TRBJ2-3 proteins, appears as GAGVSQSPRYKVTKRGQDVALRCDPISGHVSLYWYRQALGQGPEFLTYFNYEAQQDKSGLPNDRFSAERPEGSISTLTIQRTEQRDSAMYRCASSLAGRREGGDTQYFGPGTRLTVL.